This T cell receptor (delta chain) was sequenced in a study of gamma-delta T cells after stem cell transplantation. The CDR3 loop spans 17 amino acids. Germline V gene data show CDR1 as GEAIGNYY and CDR2 as EKD. Unmatched junction bases numbered 13, after V lost 3 bases and J lost 4 bases. With CATT, TCRdb re-called clones from the RT-PCR reads. The repertoire has more than 4,500 delta-chain clones, around 2% of them found once; the top ten carry roughly a fifth. This clone occurred a few times. This clonotype originated in a human donor. It is not recorded whose cells these are; they may come from a transplant donor. V gene TRDV2 combines with J gene TRDJ1; 10 bases are a match to TRDD3. Source material: gamma-delta T cells. The CDR3 DNA sequence: TGTGCCTGTGACGCTATACTGGGGGATCTGAAGTACGATAAACTCATCTTT. This translates into CACDAILGDLKYDKLIF.